These 27 T cell receptor beta chains originate from one sample sequenced in a study of blood T cells in healthy people across ages. Together with a sample-barcoded 5' primer, a J-beta primer mix was included in a second PCR lasting about 7 to 11 cycles. TCRdb used MiXCR to reprocess the 5' RACE reads, holding one entry per CDR3 protein. In the table there are 750,000 to 1,000,000 distinct CDR3 sequences, roughly 28% of which are singletons. These same data were also listed under a study on T cells of mothers and their children.

The sample consisted of blood. The receptors were gathered from a woman between 40 and 55 years old in good health.

This chain links TRBV14 with TRBJ2-1; D is perhaps TRBD1 (5 bases). V dropped 3 bases and J dropped 2 bases, with 11 bases sitting between them. The germline V gene has CDR1 SGHDN and CDR2 FVKESK. CDR3 length: 15 residues. This CDR3 is CASSQGQTTYNEQFF. CDR3 DNA: TGTGCCAGCAGCCAGGGGCAGACGACCTACAATGAGCAGTTCTTC.

This clonotype showed up many times. The chain combines TRBV2 with TRBJ2-3; unclear D gene. Germline CDR1 is SNHLY and CDR2 is FYNNEI. V was cut by 6 bases and J by 2 bases, with 3 bases left in between. This CDR3 has 11 residues. CDR3 in DNA: TGTGCCAGCAGGAACACAGATACGCAGTATTTT. The encoded protein is CASRNTDTQYF.

The sample holds many counts of this clonotype. This chain uses TRBV29-1 with TRBJ2-1, with unresolved D. Germline-derived CDR1 and CDR2 are SQVTM and ANQGSEA. The CDR3 has 10 amino acids. Trimming pared 7 bases from V and 9 bases from J, leaving 10 bases between. CDR3 coding DNA: TGCAGCGCCGGACCTAGTGAGCAGTTCTTC. This sequence encodes CSAGPSEQFF.

The table lists this clonotype with a few counts. A much bigger clone sits one base away, suggesting this may be a read error. V is TRBV27 and J is TRBJ2-5; D not certain. This CDR3 spans 18 amino acids. The germline CDR1 and CDR2 sequences are MNHEY and SMNVEV (reference sequence). The germline V and J ends were trimmed by 4 bases and 4 bases, with 25 bases remaining between them. CDR3 amino acids: CASSSAVYMANFRETQYF. DNA for the CDR3: TGTGCCAGCAGTTCAGCAGTCTACATGGCGAACTTCCGAGAGACCCAGTACTTC.

The table lists this clonotype with many counts. The chain employs TRBV29-1 and TRBJ2-7, with TRBD2 identical over 9 bases. The germline CDR1 and CDR2 sequences are SQVTM and ANQGSEA. V trimming: 1 base; J trimming: 0 bases; junction bases outside the gene matches: 16. The CDR3 spans 19 residues. DNA of the CDR3: TGCAGCGTTGAAGGGTTGACGACTAGCGGACCTGAAAGCTCCTACGAGCAGTACTTC. This gives the protein CSVEGLTTSGPESSYEQYF.

This clonotype was seen many times. The rearrangement links TRBV15 to TRBJ1-5; the D is unclear. Germline assignment: CDR1 LNHNV and CDR2 YYDKDF (reference sequence). The CDR3 runs to 17 residues. Trimming took 0 bases from V and 0 from J, leaving 12 bases between them. CDR3: CATSREGRAYSNQPQHF. CDR3 nucleotide sequence: TGTGCCACCAGCAGAGAAGGTAGAGCATATAGCAATCAGCCCCAGCATTTT. Complete variable domain (other parts from reference TRBV15 and TRBJ1-5): DAMVIQNPRYQVTQFGKPVTLSCSQTLNHNVMYWYQQKSSQAPKLLFHYYDKDFNNEADTPDNFQSRRPNTSFCFLDIRSPGLGDTAMYLCATSREGRAYSNQPQHFGDGTRLSIL.

This clonotype was detected many times. This chain joins TRBV29-1 and TRBJ2-6; TRBD1 is a possible D gene (5 bases). The CDR3 is made up of 14 amino acids. With 5 bases removed from V and 3 bases from J, the gap between germline ends came to 11 bases. Germline V gene lookup returns CDR1 SQVTM and CDR2 ANQGSEA. The DNA of the CDR3 is TGCAGCGTTAGTCAGGGTGGTGGGGCCAACGTCCTGACTTTC. Protein: CSVSQGGGANVLTF.

This clonotype was observed a few times. A read error may account for a junction end that differs from germline. The rearrangement joins TRBV3-1 to TRBJ1-5, with no clear D. The length of the CDR3 is 14 residues. CDR1 and CDR2 (germline): LGHDT, YNNKEL (reference sequence). CDR3 sequence: CASSSVTSAQPRHF. The CDR3 DNA sequence: TGTGCCAGCAGCTCCGTCACCTCGGCTCAGCCCCGGCATTTT.

To note about this clonotype: This may stem from a read error, because a much larger clone lies one nucleotide away. This sequence joins TRBV7-9 and TRBJ2-7, with a tentative D call TRBD1 (5 bases). This CDR3 has 16 amino acids. The germline V gene has CDR1 SEHNR and CDR2 FQNEAQ (reference sequence). CDR3 amino acids: CARRPIRTSQSYEQYF. The CDR3 DNA is TGTGCCCGCAGACCAATAAGGACAAGTCAGTCCTACGAGCAGTACTTC. Full variable domain (remainder filled in from reference TRBV7-9 and TRBJ2-7): DTGVSQNPRHKITKRGQNVTFRCDPISEHNRLYWYRQTLGQGPEFLTYFQNEAQLEKSRLLSDRFSAERPKGSFSTLEIQRTEQGDSAMYLCARRPIRTSQSYEQYFGPGTRLTVT.

This clonotype has ten or more counts. V and J are TRBV27 and TRBJ2-7; 8 positions match TRBD1. CDR1 and CDR2 from the germline V gene are MNHEY and SMNVEV (reference sequence). J gave up 4 bases and V 4 bases, and 12 bases lay outside the gene matches. The CDR3 has 16 amino acids. Here the CDR3 DNA reads TGTGCCAGCAGTTGGGGAGCAGGGGGCGGTAGATACGAGCAGTACTTC. Its translation: CASSWGAGGGRYEQYF.

This clonotype turned up a few times. The V and J genes are TRBV20-1 and TRBJ1-6, with TRBD1 as a possible D gene (5 bases). CDR3 length: 15 amino acids. V lost 0 bases and J lost 9, with 15 bases in between. CDR1 and CDR2 from the germline V gene are DFQATT and SNEGSKA (reference sequence). This chain's CDR3 is CSARDWKGSRSPLHF. The CDR3 coding sequence is TGCAGTGCTAGAGATTGGAAGGGGTCGCGTTCACCCCTCCACTTT.

A few counts support this clonotype. The V gene is TRBV4-3, the J gene TRBJ1-4; 7 nucleotides agree with TRBD1. CDR1 is LGHNA, CDR2 YSLEER, per germline. Unmatched junction bases numbered 24, after V lost 3 bases and J lost 2 bases. CDR3 length equals 22 residues. The CDR3 region has the DNA TGCGCCAGCAGCCAGGAGACGACCTCGACAGGGAAAGGATATGAGACTAATGAAAAACTGTTTTTT. This gives the protein CASSQETTSTGKGYETNEKLFF.

The chain combines TRBV3-1 with TRBJ2-5; 14 bases match TRBD2. The CDR3 loop spans 18 amino acids. V was clipped by 4 bases and J by 0 bases; unmatched bases: 7. Germline CDR1 is LGHDT and CDR2 is YNNKEL (reference sequence). The CDR3 loop reads CASSPWMGLAGDQETQYF. The CDR3 DNA sequence: TGTGCCAGCAGCCCATGGATGGGACTAGCGGGGGACCAAGAGACCCAGTACTTC.

For this clonotype: This may stem from a read error, because a much larger clone lies one nucleotide away. The DNA for the CDR3 is TGTGCCAGCAGTTTATTAGGCTCCTACGAGCAGTTCTTC. The encoded protein is CASSLLGSYEQFF. The V call is TRBV12-3 or TRBV12-4, the J call TRBJ2-1; D not certain. V was clipped by 2 bases and J by 10 bases, with 12 bases between them. This CDR3 is built from 13 residues.

CDR3 sequence (DNA): TGTGCCAGCAGCCAAGATAGGAGGGTTACTGAAGCTTTCTTT. It encodes CASSQDRRVTEAFF. The V call is TRBV4-2, the J call TRBJ1-1; D gene ambiguous. There are 14 residues in the CDR3. Germline CDR1 is LGHNA and CDR2 is YNFKEQ. The V end was cut by 0 bases, the J end by 5 bases, with 10 bases between.

This chain connects TRBV27 to TRBJ2-7; 13 nucleotides match TRBD2. The CDR3 consists of 16 residues. V dropped 4 bases and J dropped 5; count of bases not matched to a gene: 8. The germline CDR1 and CDR2 sequences are MNHEY and SMNVEV (reference sequence). In DNA, the CDR3 is TGTGCCAGCAGTTCCCCGGGACTAGCGGGGCGGGACGAGCAGTACTTC. Translated: CASSSPGLAGRDEQYF.

This clonotype was found a few times. The V and J genes are TRBV4-1 and TRBJ2-5; possibly TRBD1 for D (6 bases). The germline V gene has CDR1 MGHRA and CDR2 YSYEKL. V was shortened by 5 bases and J by 5 bases, with 18 bases between the two germline ends. The CDR3 spans 15 residues. The CDR3 loop reads CASSYTQGRSETQYF. The CDR3 DNA reads TGCGCCAGCAGCTACACACAGGGACGCAGTGAGACCCAGTACTTC.

A few counts support this clonotype. The chain employs TRBV9 and TRBJ2-1, with 11 bases fitting TRBD2. Germline lookup yields CDR1 SGDLS and CDR2 YYNGEE. This CDR3 is built from 19 residues. Trimming at V came to 0 bases and at J to 4 bases, leaving 12 bases not matched to a gene. The CDR3 nucleotides read TGTGCCAGCAGCGTAGTAGGGTTAGCGGGGGGGCCCGGGTACAATGAGCAGTTCTTC. It is translated as CASSVVGLAGGPGYNEQFF.

To note about this clonotype: A much larger clone is a single base away; this may be a read error. V gene TRBV4-3 combines with J gene TRBJ1-2; no clear D. Trimming removed 1 base from V and 8 bases from J, with 14 bases in between. The CDR3 sequence is 14 residues long. Germline V gene sequence: CDR1 LGHNA, CDR2 YSLEER. The CDR3 nucleotides are TGCGCCAGCAGCCAAGTCGGCGGGTGCTCGGGCTACACCTTC. Translating it yields CASSQVGGCSGYTF.

This clonotype was seen a few times. CDR3 sequence (DNA): TGTGCCAGCAGCTTGGCAAGGGAGGGTGAAGCTTTCTTT. Translated: CASSLAREGEAFF. This chain connects TRBV7-3 to TRBJ1-1; no definite D call. Germline CDR1 and CDR2: SGHTA and FQGTGA. Trimming removed 3 bases at V and 7 bases at J, with 12 bases between. CDR3 length: 13 residues.

This clonotype was observed a handful of times. V gene TRBV30 combines with J gene TRBJ2-2; possibly TRBD2 for D (5 bases). The V end lost 8 bases, the J end lost 1 base, and 14 bases lay between the germline ends. The CDR3 length is 14 residues. The germline V gene has CDR1 GTSNPN and CDR2 SVGIG (reference sequence). CDR3 DNA: TGTGCCCAACGGGGAAAGGGGAACACCGGGGAGCTGTTTTTT. Protein product: CAQRGKGNTGELFF.

The chain has TRBV7-9 and TRBJ2-2; D possibly corresponds to TRBD1 (6 bases). CDR3 length equals 14 residues. CDR1 is SEHNR and CDR2 is FQNEAQ in the germline V gene (reference sequence). V was pared by 4 bases and J by 4 bases, with 10 bases between. CDR3 sequence (DNA): TGTGCCAGCAGCTACAGGGAAATCACCGGGGAGCTGTTTTTT. This codes for CASSYREITGELFF.

Turning to this clonotype: This may stem from a read error, because a much larger clone lies one nucleotide away. This chain uses TRBV24-1 with TRBJ2-5, with TRBD2 identical over 10 bases. The CDR3 is 16 residues long. CDR1 and CDR2 from the germline V gene are KGHDR and SFDVKD. The DNA for the CDR3 is TGTGCCGCCAGTGACCCAGCTAGCGGGGGTCGGGAGACCCAGTACTTC. Amino acids: CAASDPASGGRETQYF.

The J gene is TRBJ2-1, the V gene TRBV7-3; 9 nucleotides agree with TRBD2. The J segment lost 9 bases and the V segment lost 5 bases, leaving 11 bases of the junction unmatched. CDR3 size: 15 residues. Germline V gene lookup returns CDR1 SGHTA and CDR2 FQGTGA. CDR3 region: CASSAAAGGQGEQFF. CDR3 coding DNA: TGTGCCAGCAGCGCCGCGGCGGGGGGGCAGGGTGAGCAGTTCTTC.

The chain couples TRBV4-1 to TRBJ2-3; 10 positions match TRBD2. Trimming removed 0 bases from V and 0 bases from J; junction bases left unmatched: 6. CDR3 size: 18 residues. The germline gives CDR1 MGHRA, CDR2 YSYEKL. In DNA form, the CDR3 reads TGCGCCAGCAGCCAAGATGGGGAGCGGGGGGGCAGCACAGATACGCAGTATTTT. Protein sequence: CASSQDGERGGSTDTQYF.

The chain has TRBV7-2 and TRBJ2-6, with TRBD2 as a possible D gene (5 bases). CDR3 length: 17 residues. The V end lost 0 bases, the J end lost 1 base, and 10 bases lay between the germline ends. The V gene's germline CDR1 is SGHTA and CDR2 FQGNSA. This CDR3 reads CASSLALGVSGANVLTF. CDR3 coding DNA: TGTGCCAGCAGCTTAGCGCTCGGGGTTTCTGGGGCCAACGTCCTGACTTTC.

This chain joins TRBV7-2 and TRBJ2-1; the D is unclear. Trimming stripped 6 bases from V and 9 bases from J, with 9 bases between. The CDR3 extends over 11 amino acids. Looked up from germline, CDR1 is SGHTA and CDR2 is FQGNSA. CDR3 sequence reads: CASRLMGEQFF. The CDR3 DNA follows: TGTGCCAGCAGACTAATGGGTGAGCAGTTCTTC.